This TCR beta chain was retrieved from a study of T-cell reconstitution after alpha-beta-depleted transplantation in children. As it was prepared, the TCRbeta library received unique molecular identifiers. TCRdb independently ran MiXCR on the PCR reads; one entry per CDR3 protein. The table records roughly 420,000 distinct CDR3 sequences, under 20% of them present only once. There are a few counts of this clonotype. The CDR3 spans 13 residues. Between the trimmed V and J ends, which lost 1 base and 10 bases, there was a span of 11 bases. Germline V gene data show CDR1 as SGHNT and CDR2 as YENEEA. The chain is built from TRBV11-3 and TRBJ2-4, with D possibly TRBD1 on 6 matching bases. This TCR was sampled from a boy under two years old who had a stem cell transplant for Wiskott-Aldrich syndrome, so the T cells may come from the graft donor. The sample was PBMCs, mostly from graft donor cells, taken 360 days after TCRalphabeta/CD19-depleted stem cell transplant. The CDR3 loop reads CASSLGGRPIQYF. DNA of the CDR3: TGTGCCAGCAGCTTAGGGGGGCGTCCAATTCAGTACTTC.